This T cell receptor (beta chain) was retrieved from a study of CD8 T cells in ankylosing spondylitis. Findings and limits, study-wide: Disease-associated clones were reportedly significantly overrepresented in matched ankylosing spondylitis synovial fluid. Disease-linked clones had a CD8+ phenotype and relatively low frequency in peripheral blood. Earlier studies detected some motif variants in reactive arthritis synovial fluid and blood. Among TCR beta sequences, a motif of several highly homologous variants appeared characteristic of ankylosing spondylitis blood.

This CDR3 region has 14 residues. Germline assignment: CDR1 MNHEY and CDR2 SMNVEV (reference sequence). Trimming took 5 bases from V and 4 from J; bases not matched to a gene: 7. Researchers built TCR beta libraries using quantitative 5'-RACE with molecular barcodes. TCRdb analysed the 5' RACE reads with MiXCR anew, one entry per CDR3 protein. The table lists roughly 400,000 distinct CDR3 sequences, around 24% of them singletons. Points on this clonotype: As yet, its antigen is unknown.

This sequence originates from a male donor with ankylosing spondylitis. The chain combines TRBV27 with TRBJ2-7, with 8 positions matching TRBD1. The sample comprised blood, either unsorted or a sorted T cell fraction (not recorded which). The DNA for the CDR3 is TGTGCCAGCAGTCTCCTGACAGGGGCGTACGAGCAGTACTTC. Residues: CASSLLTGAYEQYF.